The 27 T cell receptor beta chains below were found in one sample sequenced in a study of CD8+CD57+ T cells in acquired aplastic anemia. Profiles of TCR beta VDJ and CDR3 were generated from a genomic DNA template. MiXCR was run by TCRdb on the reads, yielding one entry per CDR3 protein. This table holds some 240,000 distinct CDR3 sequences, roughly 33% found once. The sample comprised sorted CD4+, CD8+, or CD8+CD57+ T cells (not recorded which) from PBMCs. Receptor source: a human donor in good health, serving as a control.

The V and J genes are TRBV6-1 and TRBJ2-3, with D possibly being TRBD1 (5 bases). In germline, CDR1 is MNHNS, CDR2 SASEGT. V was pared by 6 bases and J by 3 bases, with 19 bases between. The CDR3 spans 16 residues. CDR3 bases: TGTGCCAGCAGCCAAGCTAGGTGGGGCGGTACAGATACGCAGTATTTT. It codes for CASSQARWGGTDTQYF.

The chain carries TRBV4-1 and TRBJ1-1; D remains ambiguous. V lost 0 bases, J lost 2 bases, and 16 bases lay in between. CDR3 size: 17 residues. The V gene's germline CDR1 is MGHRA and CDR2 YSYEKL. The CDR3 reads CASSQESQAASNTEAFF. The CDR3 DNA sequence: TGCGCCAGCAGCCAAGAAAGCCAGGCGGCGTCCAACACTGAAGCTTTCTTT.

This clonotype has a count of ten or more. The chain uses TRBV10-1 and TRBJ2-2; TRBD2 aligns across 11 bases. Germline V gene lookup returns CDR1 WNHNN and CDR2 SYGVQD (reference sequence). J lost 0 bases, V lost 0 bases, and 12 bases had no gene match. The CDR3 extends over 21 amino acids. Here the CDR3 reads CASSESIGASGRLTNTGELFF. CDR3 DNA: TGCGCCAGCAGTGAGTCGATCGGGGCTAGCGGGAGGTTGACGAACACCGGGGAGCTGTTTTTT.

This clonotype was seen a handful of times. This chain links TRBV5-4 with TRBJ1-1; 7 bases map to TRBD1. CDR1 and CDR2 from the germline V gene are SGHNT and YYREEE (reference sequence). V gave up 4 bases and J gave up 3 bases; unmatched junction bases: 6. The CDR3 is 14 residues long. CDR3 residues: CASSTPTGHTEAFF. The DNA for the CDR3 is TGTGCCAGCAGCACACCGACAGGGCACACTGAAGCTTTCTTT.

This clonotype has just a few counts. A much larger clone lies one base from this, so it may be a read error. The chain is built from TRBV19 and TRBJ1-4, with 8 bases matching TRBD1. There are 15 residues in the CDR3. CDR1 is LNHDA and CDR2 is SQIVND in the germline V gene (reference sequence). The CDR3, as DNA: TGTGCCAATAGTCGTAGACAGGGGACTAATGAAAAACTGTTTTTT. As protein: CANSRRQGTNEKLFF.

The J gene is TRBJ2-3, the V gene TRBV20-1, with no clear D. Germline loops: CDR1 DFQATT, CDR2 SNEGSKA (reference sequence). This CDR3 has 15 residues. V was trimmed by 0 bases and J by 2 bases, leaving 12 bases between them. CDR3 in amino acids: CSARDLERDTDTQYF. Written as DNA, the CDR3 is TGCAGTGCTAGAGATCTAGAAAGGGACACAGATACGCAGTATTTT.

The chain recombines TRBV18 with TRBJ1-5; the D is unclear. The CDR3 runs 15 residues. Germline V gives CDR1 KGHSH, CDR2 LQKENI. Trimming took 0 bases from V and 6 from J, leaving 12 bases between them. CDR3 bases: TGTGCCAGCTCACCACCGAACGCAGGCACTCAGCCCCAGCATTTT. The encoded protein is CASSPPNAGTQPQHF.

The sample holds many counts of this clonotype. The chain is built from TRBV11-1 and TRBJ2-3; D perhaps matches TRBD1 (6 bases). CDR1 is SGHAT, CDR2 FQDESV, per germline (reference sequence). The CDR3 contains 16 residues. V was pared by 4 bases and J by 1 base, with 15 bases between. CDR3 amino acids: CASSSSQGIGTDTQYF. The DNA of the CDR3 is TGTGCCAGCAGCTCATCGCAGGGGATTGGCACAGATACGCAGTATTTT.

This clonotype was observed a handful of times. This chain joins TRBV9 and TRBJ1-3; 7 nucleotides line up with TRBD1. CDR3 length: 14 residues. V lost 3 bases and J lost 3; bases outside the gene matches: 3. CDR1 and CDR2 from the germline V gene are SGDLS and YYNGEE. CDR3 DNA: TGTGCCAGCAGCGGCCGGGACAGTGGAAACACCATATATTTT. Its protein is CASSGRDSGNTIYF.

This chain uses TRBV14 with TRBJ1-6; 8 positions match TRBD1. Germline V lookup: CDR1 SGHDN, CDR2 FVKESK. The CDR3 has 13 residues. V trimming: 5 bases; J trimming: 9 bases; junction bases outside the gene matches: 3. CDR3 nucleotides: TGTGCCAGCAGCTTGGACAGGGTTTCACCCCTCCACTTT. Translation gives CASSLDRVSPLHF.

The chain carries TRBV7-3 and TRBJ2-1, with D unclear. Trimming took off 2 bases at V and 6 bases at J, with 17 bases between the two ends. This CDR3 region has 16 residues. Germline CDR1 and CDR2: SGHTA and FQGTGA. As DNA, the CDR3 is TGTGCCAGCAGCTTACGATTCGGAGACTCACCCAATGAGCAGTTCTTC. Protein: CASSLRFGDSPNEQFF.

This clonotype was found many times. The chain's CDR3 is CASSLWRTSGYNEQFF. The DNA of the CDR3 is TGTGCCAGCAGCTTATGGCGGACTAGCGGCTACAATGAGCAGTTCTTC. V and J are TRBV7-9 and TRBJ2-1; 10 positions match TRBD2. This CDR3 contains 16 residues. V was pared by 2 bases and J by 3 bases, with 4 bases of the junction left unmatched. Germline V CDR1 and CDR2: SEHNR, FQNEAQ (reference sequence).

The V and J genes are TRBV12-3 or TRBV12-4 and TRBJ1-5; 8 bases align to TRBD1. The CDR3 covers 20 residues. After removal of 2 bases from V and 0 bases from J, the junction contained 15 bases not matched to a gene. In DNA form, the CDR3 reads TGTGCCAGCAGTTTAAGGCGACAGGGGATACCAACAAATAGCAATCAGCCCCAGCATTTT. It specifies CASSLRRQGIPTNSNQPQHF.

This clonotype was counted many times. Here the CDR3 reads CASSQGGQGYSPLHF. Here the CDR3 DNA reads TGTGCCAGCAGCCAAGGAGGCCAGGGGTACTCACCCCTCCACTTT. The gene calls are TRBV3-1 and TRBJ1-6; D is possibly TRBD1 (6 bases). Germline V gene lookup returns CDR1 LGHDT and CDR2 YNNKEL (reference sequence). Trimming removed 1 base at V and 10 bases at J, with 14 bases between. The CDR3 consists of 15 residues. Variable domain in full (rest from reference TRBV3-1 and TRBJ1-6): DTAVSQTPKYLVTQMGNDKSIKCEQNLGHDTMYWYKQDSKKFLKIMFSYNNKELIINETVPNRFSPKSPDKAHLNLHINSLELGDSAVYFCASSQGGQGYSPLHFGNGTRLTVT.

This clonotype was detected many times. This chain joins TRBV13 and TRBJ2-5, with D unclear. There are 13 residues in the CDR3. V lost 2 bases and J 5 bases, leaving 9 bases between the germline ends. CDR1 is PRHDT and CDR2 is FYEKMQ in the germline V gene (reference sequence). The CDR3 reads CASSLPHRETQYF. The CDR3 coding sequence is TGTGCCAGCAGCTTACCTCACCGGGAGACCCAGTACTTC.

As for this clonotype: One base away lies a much larger clone, so this may be a sequencing read error. The V call is TRBV6-6, the J call TRBJ2-5; no firm D call. This CDR3 region has 12 residues. Germline lookup yields CDR1 MNHNY and CDR2 SVGAGI (reference sequence). DNA for the CDR3: TGTGCCAGCTCTCTGTACCAAGAGGCCCAGTACTTC. This codes for CASSLYQEAQYF.

The table lists this clonotype with many counts. The J gene is TRBJ1-5, the V gene TRBV20-1; weak D call: TRBD1 (5 bases). Germline CDR1 and CDR2: DFQATT and SNEGSKA (reference sequence). Trimming pared 3 bases from V and 1 base from J, leaving 13 bases between. CDR3 size: 15 residues. CDR3 sequence: CSASSGGESNQPQHF. The DNA of the CDR3 is TGCAGTGCTAGTTCCGGAGGGGAAAGCAATCAGCCCCAGCATTTT.

The V and J genes are TRBV4-1 and TRBJ1-5, with D unresolved. V was trimmed by 1 base and J by 7 bases, leaving 17 bases between them. This CDR3 spans 16 amino acids. The germline gives CDR1 MGHRA, CDR2 YSYEKL. CDR3 region: CASSQVEKGVRQPQHF. The DNA for the CDR3 is TGCGCCAGCAGCCAAGTCGAAAAGGGAGTGCGACAGCCCCAGCATTTT.

This clonotype was counted at least ten times. The V gene is TRBV5-1, the J gene TRBJ2-5, with TRBD2 identical over 10 bases. This CDR3 comprises 15 residues. The V and J ends lost 0 bases and 5 bases, in that order; junction bases with no gene match: 4. The germline CDR1 and CDR2 sequences are SGHRS and YFSETQ. In nucleotides, the CDR3 is TGCGCCAGCAGCTTGGGGGCTAGCGGGAGTGAGACCCAGTACTTC. Protein: CASSLGASGSETQYF.

The V gene is TRBV29-1, the J gene TRBJ1-2; D unclear. V was cut by 7 bases and J by 6 bases, with 24 bases left in between. Germline assignment: CDR1 SQVTM and CDR2 ANQGSEA. The CDR3 extends over 15 amino acids. Written as DNA, the CDR3 is TGCAGCGCCTCGACCTCTGATGAGTACCCAAATGGCTACACCTTC. Translation: CSASTSDEYPNGYTF.

This clonotype has just a few counts. The chain recombines TRBV20-1 with TRBJ2-1; D uncertain. Germline V gives CDR1 DFQATT, CDR2 SNEGSKA (reference sequence). The ends were cut back, 0 bases at V and 0 bases at J, with 9 bases in the middle. The CDR3 totals 15 residues. This CDR3 reads CSARDRSGSYNEQFF. CDR3 DNA sequence: TGCAGTGCTAGAGATAGGAGTGGCTCCTACAATGAGCAGTTCTTC.

This clonotype was observed many times. The V and J genes are TRBV6-4 and TRBJ2-1; 9 bases map to TRBD2. The CDR3 extends over 15 amino acids. From germline, CDR1 is MRHNA and CDR2 SNTAGT. Trimming removed 0 bases from V and 9 bases from J; junction bases left unmatched: 6. The CDR3 loop is CASSDSPSGVTEQFF. The CDR3 region has the DNA TGTGCCAGCAGTGACTCGCCTAGCGGGGTCACTGAGCAGTTCTTC.

Notes on this clonotype: A read error may explain this, as a much larger clone is one base away. The chain has TRBV9 and TRBJ2-2, with a possible D match to TRBD1 (5 bases). Per the germline V gene, CDR1 is SGDLS and CDR2 is YYNGEE. The CDR3 extends over 15 amino acids. The CDR3 region has the DNA TGTGCCAGCGGCGTCAAGGGGACGAACACCGGGGAGCTGTTTTTT. Translated, it gives CASGVKGTNTGELFF.

V gene TRBV10-3 combines with J gene TRBJ2-3; D possibly corresponds to TRBD2 (5 bases). Trimming stripped 10 bases from V and 1 base from J, with 15 bases between. The CDR3 has 14 residues. In germline, CDR1 is ENHRY, CDR2 SYGVKD. The DNA of the CDR3 is TGTGCCACTAAGACTACCCTCGGCACAGATACGCAGTATTTT. Protein sequence: CATKTTLGTDTQYF.

This clonotype showed up many times. The chain has TRBV19 and TRBJ1-2; possibly TRBD1 for D (5 bases). CDR3 length equals 14 residues. In germline, CDR1 is LNHDA, CDR2 SQIVND (reference sequence). The V and J ends lost 7 bases and 4 bases respectively, with 16 bases between them. This CDR3 is CASMRRDRLYGYTF. As DNA, the CDR3 is TGTGCCAGTATGAGACGGGACCGCCTCTATGGCTACACCTTC.

This chain connects TRBV2 to TRBJ1-5, with D uncertain. The V gene lost 6 bases and the J gene lost 11 bases, with 20 bases spanning the gap. Germline V CDR1 and CDR2: SNHLY, FYNNEI. This CDR3 spans 14 amino acids. CDR3 nucleotides: TGTGCCAGCAGGGAGGATCCGTACCAAGAGACCCAGCATTTT. Translation: CASREDPYQETQHF.

This clonotype was detected many times. The chain uses TRBV2 and TRBJ2-1, with D possibly being TRBD2 (7 bases). This CDR3 has 13 residues. Germline assignment: CDR1 SNHLY and CDR2 FYNNEI. V lost 7 bases, J lost 7 bases, and 14 bases lay in between. The CDR3, as DNA: TGTGCCAGCAATGGGGGGAGGGGGAATGAGCAGTTCTTC. This codes for CASNGGRGNEQFF.